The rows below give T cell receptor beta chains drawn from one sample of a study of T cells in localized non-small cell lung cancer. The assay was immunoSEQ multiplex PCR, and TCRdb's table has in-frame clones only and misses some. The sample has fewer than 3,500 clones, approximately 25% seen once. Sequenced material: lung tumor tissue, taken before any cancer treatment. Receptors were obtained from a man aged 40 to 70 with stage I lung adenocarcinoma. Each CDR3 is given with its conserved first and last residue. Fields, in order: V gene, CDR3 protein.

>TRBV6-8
CASSWGSGNTIYF
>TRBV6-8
CASSVYRGNNYGYTF
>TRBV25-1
CASSGGDRIYDGYTF
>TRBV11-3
CASSFRGGRNTEAFF
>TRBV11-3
CASSFTAFQETQYF
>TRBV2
CASSLRIGTDISYNEQFF
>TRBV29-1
CSVEGQGYTDTQYF
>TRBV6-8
CASSYSSGSGETQYF
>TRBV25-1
CASSWFGRDTEAFF
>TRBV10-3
CASVRGFSQPQHF
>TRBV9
CASSETGGNEKLFF
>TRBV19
CASSIPVHWNCTEAFF
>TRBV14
CASSPRGADEQFF
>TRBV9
CASSVGAGLDLVNEQFF
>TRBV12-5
CASGLETEAFF
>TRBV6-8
CASSSDRYLNYGYTF
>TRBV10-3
CAISERDRDQPQHF
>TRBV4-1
CASSQDARGGSNQPQHF
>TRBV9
CASSGDGYEQYF
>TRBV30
CAWSPGEGSIQYF
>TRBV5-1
CASSLTQSGNTIYF
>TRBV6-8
CASSYSNSYYGYTF
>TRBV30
CAWSVGAGASYEQYF
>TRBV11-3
CASSPGTGLGEPQHF
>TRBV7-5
CASSVAVGTGELFF
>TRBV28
CASLHYEGEYGYTF
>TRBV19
CASRNRQGRPSTF
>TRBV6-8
CASTGGGQGSYNEQFF
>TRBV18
CASSPGWALNTEAFF
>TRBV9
CASSVDYYGYTF
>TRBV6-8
CASTPQSAQETQYF
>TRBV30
CAWSAVSTDTQYF
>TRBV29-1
CSVRQGSMNTEAFF
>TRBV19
CASSIRAGGRGETQYF
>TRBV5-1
CASSLGASITYNEQFF
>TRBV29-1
CSVGGSQETQYF
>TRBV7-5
CASSKQGGWDNQPQHF
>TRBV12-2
CASRSTITGMKYF
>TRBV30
CAWSTGNTIYF
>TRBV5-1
CASSFGLAATPRIDTQYF
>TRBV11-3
CASSLVRRQETQYF
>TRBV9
CASSAPRASFTGELFF
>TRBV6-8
CASTRTSGNTGELFF
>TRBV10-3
CAISESRGSPYEQYF
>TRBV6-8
CASSPGTGGEEKLFF
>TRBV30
CAWSVGIGTDNEQFF
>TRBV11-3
CASSPSPTGSTEAFF
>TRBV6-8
CASSPGGNLNTEAFF
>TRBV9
CASDAGGASETQYF
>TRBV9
CASTWGPREKETQYF
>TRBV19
CASSMGTSGMNEQFF
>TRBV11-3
CASRRREYHNEQFF
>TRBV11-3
CASSVDFNTGELFF
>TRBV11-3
CASSLSFPPTEAFF
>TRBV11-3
CASSPWGPLATEAFF